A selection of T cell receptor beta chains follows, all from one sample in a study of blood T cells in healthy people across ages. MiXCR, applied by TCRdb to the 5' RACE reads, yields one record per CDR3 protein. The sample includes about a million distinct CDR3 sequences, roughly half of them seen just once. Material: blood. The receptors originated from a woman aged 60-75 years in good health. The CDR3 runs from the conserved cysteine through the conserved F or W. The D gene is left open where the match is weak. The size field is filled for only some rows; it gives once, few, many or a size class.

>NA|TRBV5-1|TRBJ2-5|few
CASSWQGFQETQYF
TGCGCCAGCAGCTGGCAAGGCTTTCAAGAGACCCAGTACTTC
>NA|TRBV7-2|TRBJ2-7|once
CASSSLAVGLFNSYEQYF
TGTGCCAGCAGCTCCCTAGCCGTGGGGCTTTTTAACTCCTACGAGCAGTACTTC
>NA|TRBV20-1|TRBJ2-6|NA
CSARIPPSGANVLTF
TGCAGTGCTAGGATTCCACCCTCTGGGGCCAACGTCCTGACTTTC
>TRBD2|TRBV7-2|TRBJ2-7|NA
CASSLRGYLAELYEQYF
TGTGCCAGCAGCCTTAGGGGATACCTAGCGGAGCTCTACGAGCAGTACTTC
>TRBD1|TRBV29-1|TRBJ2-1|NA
CGVRRGTVLNNEQFF
TGCGGCGTTAGAAGGGGGACAGTGTTGAACAATGAGCAGTTCTTC
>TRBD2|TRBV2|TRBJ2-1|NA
CASNRLAGPYNEQFF
TGTGCCAGCAACCGACTAGCGGGACCATACAATGAGCAGTTCTTC
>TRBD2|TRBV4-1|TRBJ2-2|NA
CASSPGRARSNTGELFF
TGCGCCAGCAGCCCGGGGAGGGCCCGCTCGAACACCGGGGAGCTGTTTTTT
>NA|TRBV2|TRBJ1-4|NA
CASSDGYREKLFF
TGTGCCAGCAGTGATGGCTACCGGGAAAAACTGTTTTTT
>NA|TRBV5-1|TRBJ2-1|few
CASSLVVGGENEQFF
TGCGCCAGCAGCTTGGTGGTAGGGGGGGAAAATGAGCAGTTCTTC
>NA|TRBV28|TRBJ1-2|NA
CASTTTPNYGYTF
TGTGCCAGCACCACCACTCCTAACTATGGCTACACCTTC
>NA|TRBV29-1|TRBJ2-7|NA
CSVEEVDEQYF
TGCAGCGTTGAAGAGGTTGACGAGCAGTACTTC